The clone carrying this T cell receptor beta chain was observed a handful of times. The antigen remains unidentified. Possible read error: a much larger clone is one base away. The data stem from a study of tumor and adjacent non-tumor tissue in lung cancer. Study information: The patients, approximately 9 men and about 5 women, were about 30 to 85 with stage I to III disease.

Germline CDR1 MGHRA, CDR2 YSYEKL. The CDR3 has 18 residues. Trimming removed 0 bases at V and 2 bases at J, with 19 bases between. A modified ARM-PCR protocol with three rounds of nested PCR amplified TCRbeta. TCRdb re-analysed the multiplex PCR reads in MiXCR, keeping a single row per CDR3 protein. Among 60,000 to 100,000 distinct CDR3 sequences, less than 85% were seen once, and the ten largest hold roughly 37%. Points from the study as a whole: Top 100 clones took a larger repertoire share in normal lung.

No cell sorting was done before RNA was extracted from the tissue. The normal lung tissue was taken more than 3 cm from the tumor edge. Between August and November 2014, newly diagnosed, chemotherapy-naive lung cancer patients underwent thoracic surgery in China. Sequenced sample: distant non-tumor lung tissue. The receptor comes from a man aged 70-80 years with non-small cell lung cancer. V is TRBV4-1 and J is TRBJ2-5; D gene unclear. The CDR3 is CASSQDLHKGLCQETQYF. CDR3 bases: TGCGCCAGCAGCCAAGATCTTCATAAAGGCCTATGTCAAGAGACCCAGTACTTC.